These T cell receptor beta chains were read from a single sample in a study of blood T cell repertoires in COVID-19. The method was immunoSEQ multiplex PCR; TCRdb's version includes in-frame clones alone and lacks a portion of them. The sample holds around 130,000 clones; over 85% are singletons and the top ten take roughly 5%. The sequencing input was peripheral blood. These receptors originate from a man in his sixties with COVID-19, enrolled during active disease. Both conserved end residues are part of each CDR3. The D gene is left open where the match is weak. Expanded clones get a size class; other rows say once, few or many, or leave the size out.

J gene	V gene	CDR3 length	clone size	D gene	CDR3 DNA	CDR3 protein
TRBJ1-5	TRBV9	13	NA	NA	TGTGCCAGCAGCGTAGGCCCGGATCAGCCCCAGCATTTT	CASSVGPDQPQHF
TRBJ2-1	TRBV30	13	NA	TRBD2	TGTGCCTGGAGTAGCCAAAGCGGGAACGAGCAGTTCTTC	CAWSSQSGNEQFF
TRBJ1-1	TRBV2	14	NA	NA	TGTGCCAGCAGTGCCCGGGTTCAGCACACTGAAGCTTTCTTT	CASSARVQHTEAFF
TRBJ1-3	TRBV30	16	once	TRBD1	TGTGCCTGGAGCCCGGGACAGCCCTTTCGTGGAAACACCATATATTTT	CAWSPGQPFRGNTIYF
TRBJ1-6	TRBV19	15	NA	NA	TGTGCCAGTAGTTCGAGTGCAGGTGATAATTCACCCCTCCACTTT	CASSSSAGDNSPLHF
TRBJ2-7	TRBV30	13	NA	NA	TGTGCCTGGAGTACCTATAGGAGCTACGAGCAGTACTTC	CAWSTYRSYEQYF
TRBJ1-5	TRBV2	15	NA	TRBD1	TGTGCCAGCAGTGCCTCACAGGGGGGTAATCAGCCCCAGCATTTT	CASSASQGGNQPQHF
TRBJ1-2	TRBV5-4	12	NA	NA	TGTGCCAGCAGCTTGTACGGGGATGGCTACACCTTC	CASSLYGDGYTF
TRBJ1-2	TRBV5-1	12	NA	NA	TGCGCCACTTCCCGGGGGTCCGGTGGCTACACCTTC	CATSRGSGGYTF
TRBJ1-3	TRBV3-1/TRBV3-2	16	NA	NA	TGTGCCAGCATGAATGGTCCCTACTTCTCTGGAAACACCATATATTTT	CASMNGPYFSGNTIYF
TRBJ2-2	TRBV5-1	20	NA	TRBD2	TGCGCCAGCAGCTTGGGGAGCGGGGAGTGGTCCTCGGAAAACACCGGGGAGCTGTTTTTT	CASSLGSGEWSSENTGELFF
TRBJ1-1	TRBV25-1	13	few	NA	TGTGCCAGCAGTGCCCTAGGGAACACTGAAGCTTTCTTT	CASSALGNTEAFF
TRBJ1-6	TRBV28	15	NA	TRBD1	TGTGCCAGCAGTTTATTTACACAGGGGGCCTCACCCCTCCACTTT	CASSLFTQGASPLHF
TRBJ2-7	TRBV4-2	14	NA	TRBD2	TGTGCCAGCAGCCAAGGGGGGGGAACCTACGAGCAGTACTTC	CASSQGGGTYEQYF
TRBJ2-7	TRBV2	12	NA	NA	TGTGCCAGCAGTGAGAGAGGGCGAGAGCAGTACTTC	CASSERGREQYF
TRBJ2-7	TRBV5-4	16	NA	TRBD2	TGTGCCAGCAGCTCCCCCTGGACTAGCGGGTCCTACGAGCAGTACTTC	CASSSPWTSGSYEQYF
TRBJ2-2	TRBV28	13	few	TRBD1	TGTGCCAGCAATCCAGGGGGCTACGGGGAGCTGTTTTTT	CASNPGGYGELFF
TRBJ1-3	TRBV11-3	15	NA	TRBD1	TGTGCCAGCAGCTTGGAGGGGGCAGGAGGAAACACCATATATTTT	CASSLEGAGGNTIYF
TRBJ2-4	TRBV7-9	13	NA	NA	TGTGCCAGCAGCTTAGCGAGTCAAAACATTCAGTACTTC	CASSLASQNIQYF
TRBJ2-1	TRBV6-1	17	NA	TRBD2	TGTGCCAGCAGTGAAGTGCCTAGCGGGATTGTTATAAATGAGCAGTTCTTC	CASSEVPSGIVINEQFF
TRBJ2-2	TRBV12-3/TRBV12-4	12	NA	NA	TGTGCCAGCACCACGGGGAGCGGGGAGCTGTTTTTT	CASTTGSGELFF
TRBJ1-1	TRBV28	13	NA	TRBD1	TGTGCCAGCGCCGACAGGGGGAACACTGAAGCTTTCTTT	CASADRGNTEAFF
TRBJ1-1	TRBV6-2/TRBV6-3	13	once	NA	TGTGCCAGCAGTTACGGCAGGGAGGCTGAAGCTTTCTTT	CASSYGREAEAFF
TRBJ2-6	TRBV19	14	NA	NA	TGTGCCAGTAGTAGGTCCCAGGACAGTTCTGACCTGACTTTC	CASSRSQDSSDLTF
TRBJ1-1	TRBV30	13	NA	TRBD1	TGTGCCTGGAGTGTAACAGGGGGAATTGAAGCTTTCTTT	CAWSVTGGIEAFF
TRBJ1-4	TRBV4-3	15	NA	NA	TGCGCCAGCAGCCTAGGAGATGCAACTAATGAAAAACTGTTTTTT	CASSLGDATNEKLFF
TRBJ1-3	TRBV28	17	NA	TRBD1	TGTGCCAGCAGCCGACCCCGACAGGGGATCGCTGGAAACACCATATATTTT	CASSRPRQGIAGNTIYF
TRBJ1-3	TRBV11-3	13	NA	NA	TGTGCCAGCAGCTTCGGTTCTGGAAACACCATATATTTT	CASSFGSGNTIYF
TRBJ1-6	TRBV19	14	NA	NA	TGTGCCAGTAGCCCTGAGGGAAATAATTCACCCCTCCACTTT	CASSPEGNNSPLHF
TRBJ2-5	TRBV19	14	NA	TRBD1	TGTGCCAGCAGGGACAGGGGGCCCCCAGAGACCCAGTACTTC	CASRDRGPPETQYF
TRBJ1-3	TRBV3-1/TRBV3-2	15	NA	NA	TGTGCCAGCAGCCAAGATCTTACAGGGGGAAACACCATATATTTT	CASSQDLTGGNTIYF
TRBJ2-7	TRBV18	15	once	TRBD2	TGTGCCAGCTCACCAAAGACTAGCGGCACCTACGAGCAGTACTTC	CASSPKTSGTYEQYF
TRBJ2-7	TRBV5-1	14	NA	TRBD1	TGCGCCAGCAGCTCTTGGGACAGGGAGGACGAGCAGTACTTC	CASSSWDREDEQYF
TRBJ2-1	TRBV6-2/TRBV6-3	14	NA	TRBD1	TGTGCCAGCAGTTCCACAGGGGGCTACAATGAGCAGTTCTTC	CASSSTGGYNEQFF
TRBJ1-1	TRBV2	14	NA	TRBD1	TGTGCCAGCTCCAGGACAGGGAGTATGGCTGAAGCTTTCTTT	CASSRTGSMAEAFF
TRBJ2-1	TRBV7-2	15	NA	TRBD2	TGTGCCAGCAGCGTAGCGGGAGTCCCCTACAATGAGCAGTTCTTC	CASSVAGVPYNEQFF
TRBJ2-1	TRBV5-1	14	NA	TRBD1	TGCGCCAGCAGCTCCCGACAGGGGCACAATGAGCAGTTCTTC	CASSSRQGHNEQFF
TRBJ2-7	TRBV2	12	NA	TRBD1	TGTGCCAGCAGGACAGGGTTTCCCGAGCAGTACTTC	CASRTGFPEQYF
TRBJ1-5	TRBV27	14	NA	TRBD1	TGTGCCAGCAGTATCGGGACAGAAGGAAAGCCCCAGCATTTT	CASSIGTEGKPQHF
TRBJ2-1	TRBV11-3	14	NA	TRBD1	TGTGCCAGCAGCTCAATGAGGACAGGGAATGAGCAGTTCTTC	CASSSMRTGNEQFF
TRBJ1-5	TRBV6-1	18	NA	TRBD1	TGTGCCAGCAGTGAAGAGGACCCGGGACAGTTAATCAATCAGCCCCAGCATTTT	CASSEEDPGQLINQPQHF
TRBJ1-6	TRBV3-1/TRBV3-2	13	NA	NA	TGTGCCAGCGGTAAGGCAGGGAATTCACCCCTCCACTTT	CASGKAGNSPLHF